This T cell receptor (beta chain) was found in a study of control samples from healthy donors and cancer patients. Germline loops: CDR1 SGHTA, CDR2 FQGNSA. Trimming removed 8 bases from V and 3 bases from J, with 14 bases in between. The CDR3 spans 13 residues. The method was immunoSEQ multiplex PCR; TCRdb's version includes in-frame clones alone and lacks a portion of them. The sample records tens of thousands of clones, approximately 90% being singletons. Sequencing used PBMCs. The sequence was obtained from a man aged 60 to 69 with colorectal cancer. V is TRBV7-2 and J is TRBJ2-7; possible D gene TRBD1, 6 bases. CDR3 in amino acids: CASCPGAFYEQYF. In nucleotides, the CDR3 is TGTGCCAGCTGTCCAGGGGCATTCTACGAGCAGTACTTC.